This is a list of T cell receptor beta chains from one sample in a study of OX40 agonist ivuxolimab in advanced cancers. Assay used: immunoSEQ multiplex PCR; TCRdb lists only in-frame clones, some missing. The profile covers about 25,000 clones, with roughly 85% appearing a single time and approximately 40% taken by the ten largest. The sequencing here drew on CD4+ or CD8+ T cells sorted from blood, taken in a trial of the OX40 agonist ivuxolimab. The receptors come from an adult with an advanced solid tumor such as melanoma, head and neck, liver or kidney cancer. CDR3s include the opening cysteine and the closing phenylalanine or tryptophan. Each record gives: V gene, D gene, J gene, CDR3 length, clone size, CDR3 DNA, CDR3 protein. D genes are given only for firm matches. Expanded clones get a size class; other rows say once, few or many, or leave the size out.

>TRBV11-2|TRBD2|TRBJ2-3|12|few
TGTGCCAGCAGCCTACTAGCGCCAGAGGAGTATTTT
CASSLLAPEEYF
>TRBV27|-|TRBJ2-1|14|-
TGTGCCAGCAGTTTAGGTGCCGTGGCCAATGAGCAGTTCTTC
CASSLGAVANEQFF
>TRBV6-5|-|TRBJ1-4|14|-
TGTGCCAGCAGTTACCGGGAAGGGGAGGAAAAACTGTTTTTT
CASSYREGEEKLFF
>TRBV6-1|-|TRBJ1-1|15|-
TGTGCCAGCAGTGAAGCATGGCAGTCGAACACTGAAGCTTTCTTT
CASSEAWQSNTEAFF
>TRBV19|TRBD2|TRBJ2-1|16|few
TGTGCCAGTAGGCTAGGAAGCCTAGCGGGGCTCAATGAGCAGTTCTTC
CASRLGSLAGLNEQFF
>TRBV6-6|TRBD2|TRBJ2-3|16|-
TGTGCCAGCAGTTTACACCCCGGACTAGCGGCAGATACGCAGTATTTT
CASSLHPGLAADTQYF
>TRBV7-6|-|TRBJ1-6|13|-
TGTGCCAGCAGCTTAGAAGTGGGATCACCCCTCCACTTT
CASSLEVGSPLHF
>TRBV5-5|-|TRBJ2-3|15|-
TGTGCCAGCAGCCAGGGAGGTAGGTTATCAGATACGCAGTATTTT
CASSQGGRLSDTQYF
>TRBV27|-|TRBJ2-7|14|-
TGTGCCAGCAGTTTAACGTGGGGGAACTACGAGCAGTACTTC
CASSLTWGNYEQYF
>TRBV5-6|-|TRBJ2-2|14|once
TGTGCCAGCAGCCCCGGGTCTAACACCGGGGAGCTGTTTTTT
CASSPGSNTGELFF
>TRBV5-6|TRBD1|TRBJ2-7|14|-
TGTGCCAGCAGCTTGGTGGGACAGGGTAGCGAGCAGTACTTC
CASSLVGQGSEQYF
>TRBV12-5|-|TRBJ1-2|14|-
TGTGCTAGTGGTCCCGGATGGGGGGGGGATGGCTACACCTTC
CASGPGWGGDGYTF
>TRBV5-4|-|TRBJ2-2|14|-
TGTGCCAGCAACCTTATGACAAACACCGGGGAGCTGTTTTTT
CASNLMTNTGELFF
>TRBV5-1|-|TRBJ1-1|12|-
TGCGCCAGCAGTTTCCGGAAGAGTGAAGCTTTCTTT
CASSFRKSEAFF
>TRBV2|-|TRBJ1-6|14|-
TGTGCCAGCAGTGAAAGGGGGACGTGGTCACCCCTCCACTTT
CASSERGTWSPLHF
>TRBV6-5|-|TRBJ2-7|14|-
TGTGCCAGCAGTTCTAGGACAGCGTCCTACGAGCAGTACTTC
CASSSRTASYEQYF
>TRBV7-8|TRBD2|TRBJ2-3|16|-
TGTGCCAGCAGCGAAAGGACTAGCGGGAGTGCAGATACGCAGTATTTT
CASSERTSGSADTQYF
>TRBV19|-|TRBJ2-1|14|-
TGTGCCAGTAGTATTTCGGGCCCCTACAATGAGCAGTTCTTC
CASSISGPYNEQFF
>TRBV27|TRBD2|TRBJ2-1|15|-
TGTGCCAGCAGACTAGCGGGGGGCGACTACAATGAGCAGTTCTTC
CASRLAGGDYNEQFF
>TRBV19|-|TRBJ1-5|15|-
TGTGCCAGTAGTATCTTTTCAGCGGGGAGTCAGCCCCAGCATTTT
CASSIFSAGSQPQHF
>TRBV18|-|TRBJ2-5|15|-
TGTGCCAGCGACGATTCGGCCCCGCAGCTCGGAACCCAGTACTTC
CASDDSAPQLGTQYF
>TRBV14|-|TRBJ2-3|16|-
TGTGCCAGCAGCCGCTTCTCCGTGAGGTTTACAGATACGCAGTATTTT
CASSRFSVRFTDTQYF
>TRBV5-8|-|TRBJ2-7|13|-
TGTGCCAGCAGCCCCCCACTGTCCTACGAGCAGTACTTC
CASSPPLSYEQYF
>TRBV20-1|-|TRBJ2-2|11|-
TGCAGTGCTCCGGTCACCGGGGAGCTGTTTTTT
CSAPVTGELFF
>TRBV9|TRBD1|TRBJ1-2|14|-
TGTGCCAGCAGCGTAGGGGGACAGACCTATGGCTACACCTTC
CASSVGGQTYGYTF
>TRBV15|-|TRBJ2-7|14|-
TGTGCCACCAGCATCGGGGGGCGTTACTACGAGCAGTACTTC
CATSIGGRYYEQYF
>TRBV19|-|TRBJ2-1|15|-
TGTGCCAGTAGACTAGGGACGAACTCCTACAATGAGCAGTTCTTC
CASRLGTNSYNEQFF
>TRBV7-8|-|TRBJ1-2|14|-
TGTGCCAGCAGCTTAATTGGGATCGACTATGGCTACACCTTC
CASSLIGIDYGYTF
>TRBV2|-|TRBJ2-3|14|-
TGTGCCAGCAGTAAATGGACAGGCACAGATACGCAGTATTTT
CASSKWTGTDTQYF
>TRBV7-6|TRBD1|TRBJ2-2|15|-
TGTGCCAGCAGCCGGACAGGGGGCCACACCGGGGAGCTGTTTTTT
CASSRTGGHTGELFF
>TRBV19|-|TRBJ2-1|15|-
TGTGCCAGTAGCCAGTCACCGCCTTCCTACAATGAGCAGTTCTTC
CASSQSPPSYNEQFF
>TRBV10-1|-|TRBJ2-2|13|-
TGCGCCAGCCAAGGGGACGACACCGGGGAGCTGTTTTTT
CASQGDDTGELFF
>TRBV28|-|TRBJ2-7|11|-
TGTGCCAGCAGTCGAGGTTACGAGCAGTACTTC
CASSRGYEQYF
>TRBV5-5|-|TRBJ2-1|15|-
TGTGCCAGCAGCTTGCCGGTAAGCTCCTACAATGAGCAGTTCTTC
CASSLPVSSYNEQFF
>TRBV19|TRBD1|TRBJ2-7|14|-
TGTGCCAGTAAGCCCGGGACAGGGGCCTACGAGCAGTACTTC
CASKPGTGAYEQYF
>TRBV27|-|TRBJ2-3|13|-
TGTGCCAGCAGTTTGTCCAGACCTGATACGCAGTATTTT
CASSLSRPDTQYF
>TRBV7-6|-|TRBJ1-1|15|-
TGTGCCAGCAGCTTAGGGGGGGCAGGCAACACTGAAGCTTTCTTT
CASSLGGAGNTEAFF
>TRBV29-1|-|TRBJ2-1|14|-
TGCAGCGTTACGCGGACTAACTCCTACAATGAGCAGTTCTTC
CSVTRTNSYNEQFF
>TRBV19|-|TRBJ1-5|14|-
TGTGCCAGTAGTATGTTGGGTAGCAATCAGCCCCAGCATTTT
CASSMLGSNQPQHF
>TRBV14|-|TRBJ2-5|14|once
TGTGCCAGCAGCCAAGGACTTCCAGGGGAGACCCAGTACTTC
CASSQGLPGETQYF
>TRBV4-1|TRBD1|TRBJ1-1|16|-
TGCGCCAGCAGCCTTTTAGGGCAGGGGGCTGGGGCTGAAGCTTTCTTT
CASSLLGQGAGAEAFF